These 19 T cell receptor beta chains originate from one sample sequenced in a study of vaccination effects on CD4 cells after COVID-19 (dated by TCRdb to the early 2020s). In the ViraFEST assay, PBMC were stimulated with viral peptide pools, and antigen-specific CD4+ T cell clonotypes were then identified by expansion using TCR sequencing. After more than 9 days of culture, CD4+ T cells were isolated with the EasySep CD4+ T cell isolation kit. The absence of prior SARS-CoV-2 infection in healthy vaccine recipients was confirmed by negative nucleocapsid antibodies before and after vaccination. Library prep was done by the immunoSEQ multiplex PCR assay. The table comes from immuneACCESS by way of TCRdb, which keeps in-frame sequences with V and J called. Part of the clones is missing from these tables; in studies checked, under half for an unresolved V gene and the rest for unknown reasons. This sample comprises tens of thousands of clones, roughly 72% of them detected only once. The ten most abundant clones make up roughly 30% of the sample.

These receptors have no identified antigens. Sequences were derived from CD4+ T cells from PBMCs cultured with HCoV-OC43 spike peptides, sampled before COVID-19 vaccination. According to the study, the label for this sample's cell subset or site signals: HCoV-OC43 spike overlapping peptide pool stimulation. The source of these receptors is a human donor who received a COVID-19 vaccine.

V usage is TRBV29-1 and J usage is TRBJ2-5; D not resolved. Germline loops: CDR1 SQVTM, CDR2 ANQGSEA. This CDR3 has 14 amino acids. Trimming removed 7 bases at V and 0 bases at J, with 15 bases between. The CDR3 here is CSGTDNWYQETQYF. The CDR3 DNA reads as TGCAGCGGGACCGATAATTGGTACCAAGAGACCCAGTACTTC.

The V gene is TRBV5-1, the J gene TRBJ1-1; D uncertain. CDR1 and CDR2 (germline): SGHRS, YFSETQ. Deletions cut 0 bases from V and 5 bases from J, with 14 bases between. The CDR3 has 15 amino acids. This CDR3 is CASSLGASKWTEAFF. CDR3 coding DNA: TGCGCCAGCAGCTTGGGAGCCAGTAAATGGACTGAAGCTTTCTTT.

CDR3 DNA sequence: TGTGCCAGCAGCCAAGATGGCGCGGGGGCCTATCAGTGGCAGTTCTTC. It is translated as CASSQDGAGAYQWQFF. This rearrangement joins TRBV4-2 to TRBJ2-1; tentatively, D is TRBD2 (7 bases). V lost 0 bases to trimming and J lost 12 bases, with 21 bases between them. The germline V gene has CDR1 LGHNA and CDR2 YNFKEQ. This CDR3 has 16 residues.

The CDR3 DNA reads TGTGCCAGCAGCCAAAGGGGGAGCTCTGGGGCCAACGTCCTGACTTTC. Translating it yields CASSQRGSSGANVLTF. The V gene is TRBV14, the J gene TRBJ2-6; maybe TRBD1 (6 bases). Germline CDR1 reads SGHDN; CDR2 reads FVKESK. Deletions cut 2 bases from V and 0 bases from J, with 8 bases between. This CDR3 spans 16 amino acids. The whole variable domain, filled in from reference TRBV14 and TRBJ2-6, reads EAGVTQFPSHSVIEKGQTVTLRCDPISGHDNLYWYRRVMGKEIKFLLHFVKESKQDESGMPNNRFLAERTGGTYSTLKVQPAELEDSGVYFCASSQRGSSGANVLTFGAGSRLTVL.

The chain employs TRBV2 and TRBJ1-2; 8 nucleotides match TRBD1. J gave up 1 base and V 6 bases, and 1 base lay outside the gene matches. The CDR3 runs 13 residues. From germline, CDR1 is SNHLY and CDR2 FYNNEI. In DNA, the CDR3 is TGTGCCAGCAGGGACAGGGTTAACTATGGCTACACCTTC. Translation: CASRDRVNYGYTF.

This clone appeared once. V and J are TRBV7-9 and TRBJ2-6, with D uncertain. The CDR3 runs 13 residues. V was pared by 7 bases and J by 1 base, with 5 bases between. From germline, CDR1 is SEHNR and CDR2 FQNEAQ (reference sequence). The CDR3 loop reads CASIPSGANVLTF. For the CDR3, the DNA is TGTGCCAGCATCCCATCTGGGGCCAACGTCCTGACTTTC.

The chain has TRBV28 and TRBJ1-5, with D perhaps TRBD1 (5 bases). Germline assignment: CDR1 MDHEN and CDR2 SYDVKM. This CDR3 region has 15 residues. Trimming removed 6 bases from V and 7 bases from J, with 19 bases in between. This CDR3 is CASSLFTGPGQPQHF. The CDR3 DNA follows: TGTGCCAGCAGCCTATTTACAGGACCTGGGCAGCCCCAGCATTTT.

The chain uses TRBV7-2 and TRBJ2-7; maybe TRBD1 (6 bases). The CDR3 contains 15 residues. Germline V gene data show CDR1 as SGHTA and CDR2 as FQGNSA. Trimming took 3 bases from V and 3 from J, leaving 15 bases between them. The CDR3 region has the DNA TGTGCCAGCAGCTTCCTTCCGACAGGAAACTACGAGCAGTACTTC. It translates to CASSFLPTGNYEQYF.

The chain carries TRBV5-1 and TRBJ2-3, with a weak D call TRBD2 (6 bases). This CDR3 has 16 amino acids. CDR1 and CDR2 from the germline V gene are SGHRS and YFSETQ. The germline V and J ends were trimmed by 4 bases and 2 bases, with 17 bases remaining between them. The DNA of the CDR3 is TGCGCCAGCAGCGCCCTCCGGCGGGGCTACACAGATACGCAGTATTTT. This encodes CASSALRRGYTDTQYF.

The genes are TRBV30 and TRBJ1-1; 7 bases align to TRBD1. This CDR3 comprises 13 residues. Trimming took 0 bases from V and 8 from J; bases not matched to a gene: 6. The germline V gene encodes CDR1 GTSNPN and CDR2 SVGIG (reference sequence). In DNA form, the CDR3 reads TGTGCCTGGAGTGTGCAGACAGGGTTCGAAGCTTTCTTT. This encodes CAWSVQTGFEAFF.

The genes are TRBV5-1 and TRBJ2-5, with 11 nucleotides matching TRBD2. Trimming removed 5 bases from V and 2 bases from J; junction bases left unmatched: 8. The germline CDR1 and CDR2 sequences are SGHRS and YFSETQ. The CDR3 consists of 16 residues. CDR3 in amino acids: CASRAGTSGVQETQYF. The CDR3 DNA is TGCGCCAGCAGGGCCGGGACTAGCGGAGTTCAAGAGACCCAGTACTTC. Based on the CDR3 plus reference TRBV5-1 and TRBJ2-5, the full variable domain is KAGVTQTPRYLIKTRGQQVTLSCSPISGHRSVSWYQQTPGQGLQFLFEYFSETQRNKGNFPGRFSGRQFSNSRSEMNVSTLELGDSALYLCASRAGTSGVQETQYFGPGTRLLVL.

In its sample, this clone was seen a few times. The chain has TRBV2 and TRBJ1-5; D may be TRBD1 (5 bases). Looked up from germline, CDR1 is SNHLY and CDR2 is FYNNEI. V was cut by 5 bases and J by 4 bases, with 12 bases left in between. The CDR3 totals 14 residues. The CDR3 bases are TGTGCCAGCAGTTGGGACGGGGGAAATCAGCCCCAGCATTTT. Its translation is CASSWDGGNQPQHF.

V and J are TRBV27 and TRBJ2-4; TRBD1 is a possible D gene (5 bases). This CDR3 is 14 amino acids long. Germline assignment: CDR1 MNHEY and CDR2 SMNVEV (reference sequence). The V end lost 2 bases, the J end lost 1 base, and 6 bases lay between the germline ends. CDR3 sequence: CASSLRGAKNIQYF. In DNA, the CDR3 is TGTGCCAGCAGTTTAAGGGGTGCCAAAAACATTCAGTACTTC.

Comments on this clone: The identical CDR3 is also encoded by other nucleotide sequences in the sample. This chain joins TRBV28 and TRBJ2-7, with D unclear. Deletions cut 2 bases from V and 3 bases from J, with 5 bases between. Germline V gene sequence: CDR1 MDHEN, CDR2 SYDVKM. The CDR3 has 12 amino acids. CDR3 nucleotides: TGTGCCAGCAGTTTAACGGGCTACGAGCAGTACTTC. It translates to CASSLTGYEQYF.

The sample holds a few counts of this clone. The chain is built from TRBV20-1 and TRBJ2-1; unclear D gene. With 5 bases removed from V and 9 bases from J, the gap between germline ends came to 8 bases. The CDR3 has 10 residues. Germline V gene lookup returns CDR1 DFQATT and CDR2 SNEGSKA (reference sequence). Here the CDR3 DNA reads TGCAGTGCTCTCGCGGTTGAGCAGTTCTTC. It is translated as CSALAVEQFF.

This clone was picked up a small number of times. J is TRBJ2-4 and V is TRBV5-4; 14 bases agree with TRBD2. Germline-derived CDR1 and CDR2 are SGHNT and YYREEE (reference sequence). V shed 4 bases and J 6 bases; nucleotides not matched to a gene: 9. This CDR3 has 17 residues. CDR3 protein: CASSQYQTSGRGNIQYF. The CDR3 DNA sequence: TGTGCCAGCAGCCAATACCAGACTAGCGGGAGGGGAAACATTCAGTACTTC.

The rearrangement joins TRBV5-1 to TRBJ1-1; D remains unclear. The germline gives CDR1 SGHRS, CDR2 YFSETQ. This CDR3 comprises 14 residues. V lost 0 bases, J lost 1 base, and 7 bases lay in between. The CDR3 reads CASSLGQTNTEAFF. The CDR3, as DNA: TGCGCCAGCAGCTTGGGGCAGACGAACACTGAAGCTTTCTTT.

This clone has a handful of counts. J is TRBJ1-5 and V is TRBV6-5; 7 bases align to TRBD1. Germline V gene sequence: CDR1 MNHEY, CDR2 SVGAGI. The V gene end was trimmed by 6 bases and the J gene end by 3 bases; junction bases not matched to a gene: 5. There are 14 residues in the CDR3. The CDR3 sequence: CASRKTGDNQPQHF. CDR3 sequence (DNA): TGTGCCAGCAGGAAAACAGGGGACAATCAGCCCCAGCATTTT.

This chain joins TRBV3-1 (or the pseudogene TRBV3-2) and TRBJ2-3, with D unresolved. Trimming removed 3 bases at V and 1 base at J, with 8 bases between. Germline assignment: CDR1 LGHDT and CDR2 YNNKEL (reference sequence). The length of the CDR3 is 14 residues. CDR3 nucleotide sequence: TGTGCCAGCAGCCAGATAACAGGCACAGATACGCAGTATTTT. It is translated as CASSQITGTDTQYF.